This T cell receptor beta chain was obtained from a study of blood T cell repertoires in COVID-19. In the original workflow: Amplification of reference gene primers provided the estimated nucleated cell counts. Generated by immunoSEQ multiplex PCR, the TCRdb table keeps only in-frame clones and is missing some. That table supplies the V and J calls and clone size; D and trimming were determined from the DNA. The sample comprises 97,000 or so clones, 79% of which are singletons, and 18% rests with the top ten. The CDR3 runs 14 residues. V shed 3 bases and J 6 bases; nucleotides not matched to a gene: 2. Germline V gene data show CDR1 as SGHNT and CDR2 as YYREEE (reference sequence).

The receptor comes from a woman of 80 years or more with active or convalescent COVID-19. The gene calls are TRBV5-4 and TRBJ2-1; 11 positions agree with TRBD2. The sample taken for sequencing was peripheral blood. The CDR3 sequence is CASSSGLAVNEQFF. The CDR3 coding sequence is TGTGCCAGCAGCTCGGGACTAGCGGTCAATGAGCAGTTCTTC.